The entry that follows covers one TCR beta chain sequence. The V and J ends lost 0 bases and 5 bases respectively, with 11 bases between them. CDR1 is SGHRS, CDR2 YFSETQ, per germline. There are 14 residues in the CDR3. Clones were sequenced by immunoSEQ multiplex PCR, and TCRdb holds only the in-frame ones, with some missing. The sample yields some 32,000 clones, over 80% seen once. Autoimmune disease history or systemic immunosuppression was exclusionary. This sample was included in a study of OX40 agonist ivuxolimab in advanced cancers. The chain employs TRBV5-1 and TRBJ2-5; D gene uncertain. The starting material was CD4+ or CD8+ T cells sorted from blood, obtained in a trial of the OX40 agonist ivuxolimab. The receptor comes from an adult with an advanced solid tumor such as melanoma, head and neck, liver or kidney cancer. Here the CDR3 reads CASSLAWGRETQYF. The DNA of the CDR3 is TGCGCCAGCAGCTTGGCGTGGGGAAGGGAGACCCAGTACTTC.